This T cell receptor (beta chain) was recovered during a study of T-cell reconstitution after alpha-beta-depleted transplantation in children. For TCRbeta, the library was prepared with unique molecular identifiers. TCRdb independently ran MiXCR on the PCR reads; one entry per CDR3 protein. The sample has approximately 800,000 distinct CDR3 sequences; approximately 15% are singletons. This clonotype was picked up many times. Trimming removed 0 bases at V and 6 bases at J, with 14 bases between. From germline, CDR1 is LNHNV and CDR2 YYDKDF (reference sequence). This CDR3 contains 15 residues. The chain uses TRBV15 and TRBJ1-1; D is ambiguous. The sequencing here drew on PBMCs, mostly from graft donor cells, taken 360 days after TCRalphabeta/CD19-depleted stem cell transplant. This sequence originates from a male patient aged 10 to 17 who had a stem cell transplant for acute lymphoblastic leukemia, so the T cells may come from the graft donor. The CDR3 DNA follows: TGTGCCACCAGCAGAGATGCGGGGTTCGCGCCTGAAGCTTTCTTT. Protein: CATSRDAGFAPEAFF. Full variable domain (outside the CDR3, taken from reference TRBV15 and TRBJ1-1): DAMVIQNPRYQVTQFGKPVTLSCSQTLNHNVMYWYQQKSSQAPKLLFHYYDKDFNNEADTPDNFQSRRPNTSFCFLDIRSPGLGDTAMYLCATSRDAGFAPEAFFGQGTRLTVV.